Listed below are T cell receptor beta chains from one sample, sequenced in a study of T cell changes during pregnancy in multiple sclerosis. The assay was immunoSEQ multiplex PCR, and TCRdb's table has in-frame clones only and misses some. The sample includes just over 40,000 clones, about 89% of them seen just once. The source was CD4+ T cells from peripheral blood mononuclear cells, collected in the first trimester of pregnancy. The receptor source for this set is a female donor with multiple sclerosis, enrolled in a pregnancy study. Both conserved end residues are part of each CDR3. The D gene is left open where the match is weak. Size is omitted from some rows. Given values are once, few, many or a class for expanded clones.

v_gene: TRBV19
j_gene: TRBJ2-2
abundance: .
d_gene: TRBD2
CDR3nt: TGTGCCAGTAGTCCGCGGGAGATCACCGGGGAGCTGTTTTTT
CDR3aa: CASSPREITGELFF

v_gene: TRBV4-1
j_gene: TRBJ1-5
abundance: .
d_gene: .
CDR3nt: TGCGCCAGCAGCCAAGATCCGGGGGAGGGGTTCCAGCCCCAGCATTTT
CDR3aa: CASSQDPGEGFQPQHF

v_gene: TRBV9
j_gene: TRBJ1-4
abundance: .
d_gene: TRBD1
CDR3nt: TGTGCCAGCAGCGTCAGGGGGACTAATGAAAAACTGTTTTTT
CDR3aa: CASSVRGTNEKLFF

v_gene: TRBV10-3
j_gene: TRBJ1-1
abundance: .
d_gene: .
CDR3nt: TGTGCCTCCTCGGAGGGGATGAACACTGAAGCTTTCTTT
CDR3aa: CASSEGMNTEAFF

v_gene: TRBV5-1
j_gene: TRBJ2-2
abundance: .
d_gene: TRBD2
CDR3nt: TGCGCCAGCAGCCCCCAGCCGGGGGGTAGCGCCGGGGAGCTGTTTTTT
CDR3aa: CASSPQPGGSAGELFF

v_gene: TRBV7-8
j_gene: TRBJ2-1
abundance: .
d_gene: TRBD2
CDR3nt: TGTGCCAGCAGCGATCGGCGGGGGAATGAGCAGTTCTTC
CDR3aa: CASSDRRGNEQFF

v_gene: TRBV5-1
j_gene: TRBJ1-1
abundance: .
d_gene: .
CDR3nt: TGCGCCAGCAGCGATCCAAAAGCGGGAGATGCTGAAGCTTTCTTT
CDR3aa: CASSDPKAGDAEAFF

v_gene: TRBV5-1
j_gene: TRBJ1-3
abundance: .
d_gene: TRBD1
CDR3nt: TGCGCCAGCAGCTTGGTAGCTTTTACCGGGACAGGAGGACCTATCTCTGGAAACACCATATATTTT
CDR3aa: CASSLVAFTGTGGPISGNTIYF

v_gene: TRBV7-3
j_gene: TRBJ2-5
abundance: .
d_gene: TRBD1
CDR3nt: TGTGCCAGCAGCTCAAGAGGGGGCTCTCAAGAGACCCAGTACTTC
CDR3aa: CASSSRGGSQETQYF

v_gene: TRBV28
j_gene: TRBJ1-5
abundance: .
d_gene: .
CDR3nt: TGTGCCAGCAGCCACACAAAGGACAAGAACAATCAGCCCCAGCATTTT
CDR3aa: CASSHTKDKNNQPQHF

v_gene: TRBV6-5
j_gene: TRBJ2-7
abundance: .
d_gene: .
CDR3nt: TGTGCCAGCAGTCCGCGAGGACGGGGGTGGGAGCAGTACTTC
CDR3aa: CASSPRGRGWEQYF

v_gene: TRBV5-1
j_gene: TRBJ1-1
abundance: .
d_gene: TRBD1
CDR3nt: TGCGCCAGCAGCACGGGACAGGCCCTTTGGAACACTGAAGCTTTCTTT
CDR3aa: CASSTGQALWNTEAFF

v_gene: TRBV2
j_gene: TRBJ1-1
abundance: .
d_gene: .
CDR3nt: TGTGCCAGCAGACGGGACCACTCACCGGGAGATACTGAAGCTTTCTTT
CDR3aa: CASRRDHSPGDTEAFF

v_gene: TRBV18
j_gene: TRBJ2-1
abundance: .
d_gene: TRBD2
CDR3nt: TGTGCCAGCTCACCACCCGGGACTAGCCTCAATGAGCAGTTCTTC
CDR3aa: CASSPPGTSLNEQFF

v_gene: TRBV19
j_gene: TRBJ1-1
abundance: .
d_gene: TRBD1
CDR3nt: TGTGCCAGTTCAGGGGGCGCGTACACTGAAGCTTTCTTT
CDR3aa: CASSGGAYTEAFF

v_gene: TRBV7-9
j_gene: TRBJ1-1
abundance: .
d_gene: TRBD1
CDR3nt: TGTGCCAGCAGCTTAGGAATTGGGGCAGGGGGCACGAACACTGAAGCTTTCTTT
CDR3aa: CASSLGIGAGGTNTEAFF

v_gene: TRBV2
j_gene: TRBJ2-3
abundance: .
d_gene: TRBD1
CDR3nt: TGTGCCAGCATTACCCTAAGGGGGCGCGGGCAGTATTTT
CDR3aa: CASITLRGRGQYF

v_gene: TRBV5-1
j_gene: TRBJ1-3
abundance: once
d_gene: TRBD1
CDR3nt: TGCGCCAGCAGCTCTCAGGGGGGCAGTGGAAACACCATATATTTT
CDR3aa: CASSSQGGSGNTIYF

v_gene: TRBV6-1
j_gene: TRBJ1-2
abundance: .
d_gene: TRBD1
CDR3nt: TGTGCCAGCAGTGAGGCCCGGGACAGGGTTTTTCTAACCTATGGCTATACCTTC
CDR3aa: CASSEARDRVFLTYGYTF

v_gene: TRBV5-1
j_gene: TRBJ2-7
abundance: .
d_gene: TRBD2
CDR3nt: TGCGCCAGCACCACTAGGACTAGCGGCTCCTACGAGCAGTACTTC
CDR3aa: CASTTRTSGSYEQYF

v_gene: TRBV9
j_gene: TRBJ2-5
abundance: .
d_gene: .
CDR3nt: TGTGCCAGCAGCGGGGGGGGCCCGCAGCAAGAGACCCAGTACTTC
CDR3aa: CASSGGGPQQETQYF

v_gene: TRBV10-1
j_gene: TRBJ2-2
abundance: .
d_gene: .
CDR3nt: TGCGCCAGCAGCACAAACACCGGGGAGCTGTTTTTT
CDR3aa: CASSTNTGELFF

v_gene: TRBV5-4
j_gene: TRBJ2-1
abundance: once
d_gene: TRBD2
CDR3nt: TGTGCCAGCAGCTTCGCTCGGACTAGCGGGGGCGATGAGCAGTTCTTC
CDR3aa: CASSFARTSGGDEQFF

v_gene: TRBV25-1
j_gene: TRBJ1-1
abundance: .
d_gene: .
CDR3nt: TGTGCCAGCAGTGACCCGGGGAGGTTGAACACTGAAGCTTTCTTT
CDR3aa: CASSDPGRLNTEAFF

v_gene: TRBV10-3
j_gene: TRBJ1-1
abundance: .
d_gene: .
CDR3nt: TGTGCCATCAGTAACTTGCCCGGGACACCGAACACTGAAGCTTTCTTT
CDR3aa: CAISNLPGTPNTEAFF

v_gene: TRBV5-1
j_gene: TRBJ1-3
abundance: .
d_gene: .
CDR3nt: TGCGCCAGCAGCTCCTGGACGGGGGACTCTGGAAACACCATATATTTT
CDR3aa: CASSSWTGDSGNTIYF

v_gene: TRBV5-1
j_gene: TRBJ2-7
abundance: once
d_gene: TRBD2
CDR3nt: TGCGCCAGCAGCTTCGGGACTAGTATCTACGAGCAGTACTTC
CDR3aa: CASSFGTSIYEQYF

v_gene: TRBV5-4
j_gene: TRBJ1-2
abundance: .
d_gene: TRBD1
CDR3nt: TGTGCCAGCAGCTTGGAGGGACAGGGGGGACCTAACTATGGCTACACCTTC
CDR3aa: CASSLEGQGGPNYGYTF

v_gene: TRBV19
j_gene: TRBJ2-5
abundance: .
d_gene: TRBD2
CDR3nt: TGTGCCAGTACCTTGGATGGACTAGCGGGGCAAGAGACCCAGTACTTC
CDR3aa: CASTLDGLAGQETQYF

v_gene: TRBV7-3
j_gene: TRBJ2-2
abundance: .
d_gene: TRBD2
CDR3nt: TGTGCCAGCAGCCCCGGACTAGCGGGGGTGGCGGAGCTGTTTTTT
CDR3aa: CASSPGLAGVAELFF

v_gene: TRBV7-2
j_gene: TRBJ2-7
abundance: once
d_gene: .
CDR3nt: TGTGCCAGCAGCTTAGACGGCAGGGGATTCTACGAGCAGTACTTC
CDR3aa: CASSLDGRGFYEQYF

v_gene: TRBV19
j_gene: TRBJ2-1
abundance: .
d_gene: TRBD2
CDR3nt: TGTGCCAGTAGTAGGCGACTAGCGGGGGGGGGAGGATACAATGAGCAGTTCTTC
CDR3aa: CASSRRLAGGGGYNEQFF

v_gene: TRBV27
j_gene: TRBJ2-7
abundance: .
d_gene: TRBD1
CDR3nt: TGTGCCAGCAGTTTATGGACCGGGACAGGGGCCTACGAGCAGTACTTC
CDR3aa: CASSLWTGTGAYEQYF

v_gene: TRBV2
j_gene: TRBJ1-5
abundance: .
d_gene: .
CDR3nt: TGTGCCTCCCACGGGAGGGAGGGACAGCCCCAGCATTTT
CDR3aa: CASHGREGQPQHF

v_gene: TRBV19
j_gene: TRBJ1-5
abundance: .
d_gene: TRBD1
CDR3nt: TGTGCCACCTATGACAGGGGTCAGCCCCAGCATTTT
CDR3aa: CATYDRGQPQHF

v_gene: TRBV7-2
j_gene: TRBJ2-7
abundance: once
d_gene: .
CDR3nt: TGTGCCAGCAGCTCGAAGGTGCTAGGGGGATTCTACGAGCAGTACTTC
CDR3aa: CASSSKVLGGFYEQYF

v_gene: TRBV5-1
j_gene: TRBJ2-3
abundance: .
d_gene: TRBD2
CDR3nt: TGCGCCAGCAGTCGTGGGTTAGCGGGGGGCACAGATACGCAGTATTTT
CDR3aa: CASSRGLAGGTDTQYF

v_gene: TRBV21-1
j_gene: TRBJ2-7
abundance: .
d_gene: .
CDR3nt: TGTGCCAGCAGCCTAGACGGACTTAGCGGGGGAACCTACGAGCAGTACTTC
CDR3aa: CASSLDGLSGGTYEQYF

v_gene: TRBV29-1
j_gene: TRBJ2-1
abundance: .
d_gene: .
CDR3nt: TGCAGCGTTGAAAACTCGTTAACTAGAAGTAAGGATGAGCAGTTCTTC
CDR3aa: CSVENSLTRSKDEQFF

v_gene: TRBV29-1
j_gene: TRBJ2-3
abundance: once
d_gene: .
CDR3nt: TGCAGCGTTGACACCGGGGGCACAGATACGCAGTATTTT
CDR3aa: CSVDTGGTDTQYF

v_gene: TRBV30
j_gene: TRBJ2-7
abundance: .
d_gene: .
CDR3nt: TGTGCCACCTCACCAGGGTCCGCGAGTCAGTACTTC
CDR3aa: CATSPGSASQYF

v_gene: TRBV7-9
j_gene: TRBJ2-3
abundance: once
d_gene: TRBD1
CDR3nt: TGTGCCAGCAGCTCGGGACAGGGGGGCGGCACAGATACGCAGTATTTT
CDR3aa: CASSSGQGGGTDTQYF

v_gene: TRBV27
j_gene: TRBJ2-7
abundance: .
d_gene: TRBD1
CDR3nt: TGTGCCAGCGCTACTATCAGGGGGCTAGGCGAGCAGTACTTC
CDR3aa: CASATIRGLGEQYF

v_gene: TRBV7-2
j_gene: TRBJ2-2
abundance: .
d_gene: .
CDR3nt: TGTGCCAGCAGCTTAGGGGGGTCGCAGGGGCAGGCCGGGGAGCTGTTTTTT
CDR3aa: CASSLGGSQGQAGELFF

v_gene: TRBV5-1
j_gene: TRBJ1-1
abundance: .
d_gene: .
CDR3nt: TGCGCCAGCAGCTGGAAGACACAGAACACTGAAGCTTTCTTT
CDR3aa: CASSWKTQNTEAFF

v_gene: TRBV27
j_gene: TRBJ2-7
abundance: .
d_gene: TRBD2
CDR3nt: TGTGCCAGCACTAGGACTAGCGGGAGGCCCTACGAGCAGTACTTC
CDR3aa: CASTRTSGRPYEQYF

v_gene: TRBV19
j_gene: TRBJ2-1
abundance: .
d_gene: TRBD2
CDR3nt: TGTGCCAGTAGTCTCGGACTAGCGGGAGGTAGCTCCTACAATGAGCAGTTCTTC
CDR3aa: CASSLGLAGGSSYNEQFF

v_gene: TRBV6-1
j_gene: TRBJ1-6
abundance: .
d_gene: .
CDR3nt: TGTGCCAGCAGGACAAATAATTCACCCCTCCACTTT
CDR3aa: CASRTNNSPLHF

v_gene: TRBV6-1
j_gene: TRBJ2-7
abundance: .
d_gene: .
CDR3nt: TGTGCCAGCAGTGTCGAGGGCCGCACCTTTGACGAGCAGTACTTC
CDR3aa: CASSVEGRTFDEQYF

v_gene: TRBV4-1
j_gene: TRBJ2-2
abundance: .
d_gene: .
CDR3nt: TGCGCCAGCAGCCAAGAGGTGCACGGCGGGGAGCTGTTTTTT
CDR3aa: CASSQEVHGGELFF

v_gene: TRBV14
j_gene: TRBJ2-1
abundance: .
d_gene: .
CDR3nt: TGTGCCAGCAGTCAGGCCACAGTATACAATGAGCAGTTCTTC
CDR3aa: CASSQATVYNEQFF

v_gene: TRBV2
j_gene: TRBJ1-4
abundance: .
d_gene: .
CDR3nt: TGTGCCAGCAGTGCGCTCGACCGCGGGACTAATGAAAAACTGTTTTTT
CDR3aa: CASSALDRGTNEKLFF

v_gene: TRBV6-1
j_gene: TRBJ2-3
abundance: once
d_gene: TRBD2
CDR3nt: TGTGCCAGCAGCAAACCAGCGGGAGAGGCAGATACGCAGTATTTT
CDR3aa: CASSKPAGEADTQYF

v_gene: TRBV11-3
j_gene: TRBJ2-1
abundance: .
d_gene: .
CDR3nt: TGTGCCAGCAGCTTAGACACCCGAGTGGATGAGCAGTTCTTC
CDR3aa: CASSLDTRVDEQFF

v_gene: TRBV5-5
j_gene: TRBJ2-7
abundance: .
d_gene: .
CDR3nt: TGTGCCAGCAGCCCCCAGGGTCGCGAGCAGTACTTC
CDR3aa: CASSPQGREQYF

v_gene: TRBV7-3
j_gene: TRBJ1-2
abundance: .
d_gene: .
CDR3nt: TGTGCCAGCAGCTTAAAGGGGGGGGGATCCGGCTATGGCTACACCTTC
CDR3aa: CASSLKGGGSGYGYTF

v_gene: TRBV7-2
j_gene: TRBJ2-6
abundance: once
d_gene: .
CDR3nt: TGTGCCAGCAGCTTAGTAGGGGTTGGGGCCAACGTCCTGACTTTC
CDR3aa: CASSLVGVGANVLTF

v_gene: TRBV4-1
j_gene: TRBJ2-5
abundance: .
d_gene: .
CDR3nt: TGCGCCAGCAGCCAAGAAGGAGGGTTTGAGACCCAGTACTTC
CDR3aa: CASSQEGGFETQYF

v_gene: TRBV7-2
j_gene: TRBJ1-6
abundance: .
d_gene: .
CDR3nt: TGTGCCAGCAGCCGTCGGGGGGCTAGATCACCCCTCCACTTT
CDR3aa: CASSRRGARSPLHF

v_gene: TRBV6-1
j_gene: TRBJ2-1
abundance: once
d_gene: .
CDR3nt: TGTGCCAGCAGCGTGAGCGGAGATACCTACAATGAGCAGTTCTTC
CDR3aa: CASSVSGDTYNEQFF